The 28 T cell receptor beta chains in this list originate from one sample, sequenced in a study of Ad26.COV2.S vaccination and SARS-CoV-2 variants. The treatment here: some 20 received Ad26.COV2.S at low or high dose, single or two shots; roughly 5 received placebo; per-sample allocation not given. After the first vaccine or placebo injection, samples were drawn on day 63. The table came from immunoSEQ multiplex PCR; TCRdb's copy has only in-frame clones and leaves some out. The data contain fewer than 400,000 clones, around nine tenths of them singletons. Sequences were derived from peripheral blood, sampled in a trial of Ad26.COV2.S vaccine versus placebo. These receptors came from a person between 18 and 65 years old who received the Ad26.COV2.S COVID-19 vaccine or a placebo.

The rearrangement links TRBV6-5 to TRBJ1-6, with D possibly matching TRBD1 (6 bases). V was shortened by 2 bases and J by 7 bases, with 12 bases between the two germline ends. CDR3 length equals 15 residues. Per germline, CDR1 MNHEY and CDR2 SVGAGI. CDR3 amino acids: CASSYVGRGNSPLHF. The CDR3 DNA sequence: TGTGCCAGCAGTTACGTGGGCAGGGGAAATTCACCCCTCCACTTT.

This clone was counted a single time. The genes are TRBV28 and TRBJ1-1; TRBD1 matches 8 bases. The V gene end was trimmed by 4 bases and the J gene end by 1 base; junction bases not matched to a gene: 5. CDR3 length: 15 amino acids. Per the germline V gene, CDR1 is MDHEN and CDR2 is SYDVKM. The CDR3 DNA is TGTGCCAGCAGTTCCCCCGGACAGGGGAACACTGAAGCTTTCTTT. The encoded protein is CASSSPGQGNTEAFF.

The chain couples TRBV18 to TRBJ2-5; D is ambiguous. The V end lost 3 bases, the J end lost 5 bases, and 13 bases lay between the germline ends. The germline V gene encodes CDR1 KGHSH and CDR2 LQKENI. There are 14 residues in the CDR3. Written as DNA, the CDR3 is TGTGCCAGCTCACCGGTTAAGCGCCGGGAGACCCAGTACTTC. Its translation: CASSPVKRRETQYF.

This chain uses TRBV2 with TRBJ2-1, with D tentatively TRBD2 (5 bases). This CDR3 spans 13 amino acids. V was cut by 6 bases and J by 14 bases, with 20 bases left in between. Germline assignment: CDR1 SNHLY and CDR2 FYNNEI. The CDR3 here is CASRAGLAPGKFF. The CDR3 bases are TGTGCCAGCAGAGCCGGGCTCGCTCCCGGGAAGTTCTTC.

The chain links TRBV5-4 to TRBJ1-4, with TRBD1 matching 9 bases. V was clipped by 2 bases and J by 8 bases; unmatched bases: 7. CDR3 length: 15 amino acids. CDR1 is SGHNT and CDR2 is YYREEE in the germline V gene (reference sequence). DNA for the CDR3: TGTGCCAGCAGCTTTACAGGGGGCGGGAACGAAAAACTGTTTTTT. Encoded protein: CASSFTGGGNEKLFF.

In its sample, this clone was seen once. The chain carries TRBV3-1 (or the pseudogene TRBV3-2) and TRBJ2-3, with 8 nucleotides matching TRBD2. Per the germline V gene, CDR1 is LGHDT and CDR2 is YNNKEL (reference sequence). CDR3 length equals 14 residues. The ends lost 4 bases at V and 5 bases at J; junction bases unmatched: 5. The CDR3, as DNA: TGTGCCAGCAGCCGGGGACTAGTTCAAGATACGCAGTATTTT. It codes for CASSRGLVQDTQYF.

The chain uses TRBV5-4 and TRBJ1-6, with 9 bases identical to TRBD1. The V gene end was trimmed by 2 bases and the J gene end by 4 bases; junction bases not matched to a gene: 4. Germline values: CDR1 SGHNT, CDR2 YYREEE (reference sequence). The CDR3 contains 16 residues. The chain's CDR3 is CASSLTGGAYNSPLHF. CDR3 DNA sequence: TGTGCCAGCAGCTTAACAGGGGGCGCTTATAATTCACCCCTCCACTTT.

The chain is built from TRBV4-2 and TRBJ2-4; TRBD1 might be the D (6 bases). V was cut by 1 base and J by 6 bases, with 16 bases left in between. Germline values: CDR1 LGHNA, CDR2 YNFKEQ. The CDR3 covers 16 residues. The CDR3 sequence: CASSQGDRQAGNIQYF. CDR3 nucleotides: TGTGCCAGCAGCCAAGGGGACCGACAGGCGGGAAACATTCAGTACTTC.

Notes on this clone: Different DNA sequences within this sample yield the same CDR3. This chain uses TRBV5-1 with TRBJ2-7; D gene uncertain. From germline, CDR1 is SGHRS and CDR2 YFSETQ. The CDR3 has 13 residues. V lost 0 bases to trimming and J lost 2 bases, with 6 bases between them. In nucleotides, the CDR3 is TGCGCCAGCAGCTTGGATCAGGCCTACGAGCAGTACTTC. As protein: CASSLDQAYEQYF. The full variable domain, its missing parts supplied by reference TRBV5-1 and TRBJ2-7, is KAGVTQTPRYLIKTRGQQVTLSCSPISGHRSVSWYQQTPGQGLQFLFEYFSETQRNKGNFPGRFSGRQFSNSRSEMNVSTLELGDSALYLCASSLDQAYEQYFGPGTRLTVT.

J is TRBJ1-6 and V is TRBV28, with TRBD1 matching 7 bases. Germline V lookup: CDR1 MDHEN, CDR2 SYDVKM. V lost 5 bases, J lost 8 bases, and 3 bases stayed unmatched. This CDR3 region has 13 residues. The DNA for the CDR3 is TGTGCCAGCAGTCAACAGGGGTATTCACCCCTCCACTTT. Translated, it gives CASSQQGYSPLHF. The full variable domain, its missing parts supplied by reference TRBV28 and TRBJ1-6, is DVKVTQSSRYLVKRTGEKVFLECVQDMDHENMFWYRQDPGLGLRLIYFSYDVKMKEKGDIPEGYSVSREKKERFSLILESASTNQTSMYLCASSQQGYSPLHFGNGTRLTVT.

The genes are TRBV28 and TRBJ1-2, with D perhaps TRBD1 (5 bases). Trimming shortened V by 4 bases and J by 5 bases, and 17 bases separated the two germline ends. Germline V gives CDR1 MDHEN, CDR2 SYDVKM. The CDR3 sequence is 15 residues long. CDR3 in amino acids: CASSSSGFGGYGYTF. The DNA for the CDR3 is TGTGCCAGCAGTTCCTCCGGGTTCGGGGGTTATGGCTACACCTTC.

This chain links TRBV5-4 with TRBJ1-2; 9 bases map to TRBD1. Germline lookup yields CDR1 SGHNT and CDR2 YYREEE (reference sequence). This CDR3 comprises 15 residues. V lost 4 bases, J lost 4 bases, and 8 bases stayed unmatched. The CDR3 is CASSQDRGQLYGYTF. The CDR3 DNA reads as TGTGCCAGCAGCCAGGACAGGGGTCAGCTCTATGGCTACACCTTC.

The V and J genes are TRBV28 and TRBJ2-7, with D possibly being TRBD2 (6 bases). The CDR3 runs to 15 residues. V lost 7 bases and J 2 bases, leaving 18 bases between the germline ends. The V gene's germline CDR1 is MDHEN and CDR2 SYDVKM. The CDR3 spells CASTREVLSTYEQYF. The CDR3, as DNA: TGTGCCAGCACTAGGGAGGTACTCAGTACCTACGAGCAGTACTTC.

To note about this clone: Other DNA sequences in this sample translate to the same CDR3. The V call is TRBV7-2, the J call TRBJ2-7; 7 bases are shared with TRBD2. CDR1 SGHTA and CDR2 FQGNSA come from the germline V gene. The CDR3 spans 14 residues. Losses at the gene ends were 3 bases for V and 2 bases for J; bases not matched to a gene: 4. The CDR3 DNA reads TGTGCCAGCAGCTTCCAGGGAGGGCCCTACGAGCAGTACTTC. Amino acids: CASSFQGGPYEQYF.

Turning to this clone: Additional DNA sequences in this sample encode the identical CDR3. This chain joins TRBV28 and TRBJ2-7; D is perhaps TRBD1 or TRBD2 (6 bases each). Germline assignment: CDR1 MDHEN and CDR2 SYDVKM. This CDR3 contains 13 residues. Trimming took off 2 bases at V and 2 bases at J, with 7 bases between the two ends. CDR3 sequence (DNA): TGTGCCAGCAGTTTAGGGGGGCCCTACGAGCAGTACTTC. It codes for CASSLGGPYEQYF.

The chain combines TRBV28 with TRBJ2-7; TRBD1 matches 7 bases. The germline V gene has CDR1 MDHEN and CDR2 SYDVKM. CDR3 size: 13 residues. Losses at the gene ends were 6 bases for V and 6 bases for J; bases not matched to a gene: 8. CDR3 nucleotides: TGTGCCAGCAGGACACAGGGGATGGGCGAGCAGTACTTC. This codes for CASRTQGMGEQYF.

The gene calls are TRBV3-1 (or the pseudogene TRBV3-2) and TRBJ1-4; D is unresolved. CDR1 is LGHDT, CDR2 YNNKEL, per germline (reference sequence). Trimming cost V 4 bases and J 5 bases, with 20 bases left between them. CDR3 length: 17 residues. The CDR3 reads CASSPQYPPRWNEKLFF. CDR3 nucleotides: TGTGCCAGCAGCCCCCAGTATCCGCCCAGGTGGAATGAAAAACTGTTTTTT.

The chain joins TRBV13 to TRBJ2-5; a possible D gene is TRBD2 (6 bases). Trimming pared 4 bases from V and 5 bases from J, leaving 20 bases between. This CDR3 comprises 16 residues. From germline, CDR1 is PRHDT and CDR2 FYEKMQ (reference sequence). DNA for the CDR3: TGTGCCAGCAGCTACCGGGAAGGAGGGACCAAGGAGACCCAGTACTTC. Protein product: CASSYREGGTKETQYF.

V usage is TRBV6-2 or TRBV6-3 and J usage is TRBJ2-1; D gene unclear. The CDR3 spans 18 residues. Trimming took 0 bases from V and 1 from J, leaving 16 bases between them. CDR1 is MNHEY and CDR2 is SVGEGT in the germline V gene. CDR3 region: CASSYSSQAGRSYNEQFF. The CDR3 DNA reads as TGTGCCAGCAGTTACTCCTCCCAAGCAGGCAGATCCTACAATGAGCAGTTCTTC.

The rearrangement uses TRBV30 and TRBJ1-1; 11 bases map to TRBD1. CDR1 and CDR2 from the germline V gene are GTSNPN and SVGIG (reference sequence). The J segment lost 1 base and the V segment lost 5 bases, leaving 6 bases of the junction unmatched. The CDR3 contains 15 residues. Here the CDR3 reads CAWARDRGRNTEAFF. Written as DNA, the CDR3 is TGTGCCTGGGCCCGGGACAGGGGGAGGAACACTGAAGCTTTCTTT. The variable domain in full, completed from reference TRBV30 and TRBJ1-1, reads SQTIHQWPATLVQPVGSPLSLECTVEGTSNPNLYWYRQAAGRGLQLLFYSVGIGQISSEVPQNLSASRPQDRQFILSSKKLLLSDSGFYLCAWARDRGRNTEAFFGQGTRLTVV.

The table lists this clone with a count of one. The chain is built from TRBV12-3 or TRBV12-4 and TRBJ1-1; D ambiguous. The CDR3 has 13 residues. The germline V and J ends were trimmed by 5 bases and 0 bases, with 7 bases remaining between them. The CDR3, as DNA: TGTGCCAGCAGTCCCGCGGTGAACACTGAAGCTTTCTTT. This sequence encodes CASSPAVNTEAFF.

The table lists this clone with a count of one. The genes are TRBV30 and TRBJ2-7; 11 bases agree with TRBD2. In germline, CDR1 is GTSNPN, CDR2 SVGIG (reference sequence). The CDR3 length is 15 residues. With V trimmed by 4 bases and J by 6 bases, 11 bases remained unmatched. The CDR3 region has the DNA TGTGCCTGGAACTCGTTAGCGGGAGGGCGAAGCGAGCAGTACTTC. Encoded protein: CAWNSLAGGRSEQYF.

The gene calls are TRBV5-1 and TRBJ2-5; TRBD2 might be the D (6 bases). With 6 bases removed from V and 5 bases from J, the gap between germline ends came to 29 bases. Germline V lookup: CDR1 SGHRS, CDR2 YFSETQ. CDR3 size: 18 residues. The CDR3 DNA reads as TGCGCCAGCATCTCGAGGCCTAAACCGGGAGCAGGAACGGAGACCCAGTACTTC. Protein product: CASISRPKPGAGTETQYF. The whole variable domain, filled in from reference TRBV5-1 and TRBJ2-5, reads KAGVTQTPRYLIKTRGQQVTLSCSPISGHRSVSWYQQTPGQGLQFLFEYFSETQRNKGNFPGRFSGRQFSNSRSEMNVSTLELGDSALYLCASISRPKPGAGTETQYFGPGTRLLVL.

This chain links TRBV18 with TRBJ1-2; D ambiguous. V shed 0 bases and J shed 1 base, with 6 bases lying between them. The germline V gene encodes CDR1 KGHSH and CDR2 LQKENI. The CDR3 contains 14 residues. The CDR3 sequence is CASSPPALNYGYTF. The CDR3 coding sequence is TGTGCCAGCTCACCACCAGCTCTTAACTATGGCTACACCTTC.

CDR3 protein: CASSPSVTWTQYF. The CDR3 coding sequence is TGTGCCAGCAGCCCTTCCGTTACGTGGACCCAGTACTTC. The rearrangement links TRBV11-2 to TRBJ2-5, with D unclear. Germline CDR1 SGHAT, CDR2 FQNNGV. CDR3 length: 13 amino acids. Trimming pared 5 bases from V and 7 bases from J, leaving 14 bases between.

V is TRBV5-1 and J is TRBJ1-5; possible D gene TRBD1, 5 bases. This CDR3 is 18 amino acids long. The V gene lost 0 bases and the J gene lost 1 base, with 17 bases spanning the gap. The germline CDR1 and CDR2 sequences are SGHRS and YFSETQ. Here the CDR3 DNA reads TGCGCCAGCAGCTTGGCACCGGGACGGAGAGGGAGCAATCAGCCCCAGCATTTT. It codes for CASSLAPGRRGSNQPQHF.

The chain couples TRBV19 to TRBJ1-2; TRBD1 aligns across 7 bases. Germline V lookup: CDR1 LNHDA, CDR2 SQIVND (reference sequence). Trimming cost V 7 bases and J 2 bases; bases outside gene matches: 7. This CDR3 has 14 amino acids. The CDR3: CASTPSGGNYGYTF. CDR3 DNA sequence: TGTGCCAGTACCCCGTCAGGGGGAAACTATGGCTACACCTTC.

CDR3: CASSQGAGGRGYEQFF. Written as DNA, the CDR3 is TGTGCCAGCAGCCAAGGGGCGGGAGGGCGAGGTTATGAGCAGTTCTTC. This chain links TRBV3-1 (or the pseudogene TRBV3-2) with TRBJ2-1; TRBD2 matches at 9 bases. The length of the CDR3 is 16 residues. V trimming: 1 base; J trimming: 8 bases; junction bases outside the gene matches: 9. Germline loops: CDR1 LGHDT, CDR2 YNNKEL (reference sequence).